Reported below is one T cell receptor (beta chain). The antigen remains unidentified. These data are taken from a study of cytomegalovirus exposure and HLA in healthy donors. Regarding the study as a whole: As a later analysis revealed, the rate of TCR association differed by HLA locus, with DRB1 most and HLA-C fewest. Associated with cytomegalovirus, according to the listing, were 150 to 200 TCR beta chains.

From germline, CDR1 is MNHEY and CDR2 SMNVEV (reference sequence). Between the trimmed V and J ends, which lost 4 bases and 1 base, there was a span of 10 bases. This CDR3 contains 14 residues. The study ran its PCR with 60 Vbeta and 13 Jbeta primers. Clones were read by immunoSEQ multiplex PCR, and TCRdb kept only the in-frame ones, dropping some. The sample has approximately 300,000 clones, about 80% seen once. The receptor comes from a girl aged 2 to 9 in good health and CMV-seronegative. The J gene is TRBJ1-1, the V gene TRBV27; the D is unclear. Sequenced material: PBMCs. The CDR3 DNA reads TGTGCCAGCAGTTCCTCCACAGAGAACACTGAAGCTTTCTTT. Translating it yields CASSSSTENTEAFF.